The entry below describes one T cell receptor (beta chain). Its cognate antigen is unknown. This sample is part of a study of beta chain features in type 1 diabetes. Findings of the study overall: Diminished insertions and augmented deletions at VDJ junctions characterized type 1 diabetes patients.

This CDR3 region has 13 residues. With 4 bases removed from V and 1 base from J, the gap between germline ends came to 5 bases. Germline V gene sequence: CDR1 LNHDA, CDR2 SQIVND (reference sequence). Expressed TCRB transcripts were sequenced because the entire RNA isolate underwent reverse transcription. Data came from immunoSEQ multiplex PCR; TCRdb stores just in-frame clones and leaves some out. The data contain 300,000 or so clones, less than 9.5% of them seen just once; the ten biggest clones take up 0.44%. A heparinised blood draw that averaged about 120 mL was obtained once from each donor. Populations obtained by sorting all exceeded 95% purity.

The sequencing input was central memory CD4+ T cells from blood. This sequence was found in a woman aged 18-29 years in good health. The rearrangement uses TRBV19 and TRBJ1-5; D not certain. As DNA, the CDR3 is TGTGCCAGTAGTACGCAGAGCAATCAGCCCCAGCATTTT. Amino acids: CASSTQSNQPQHF.